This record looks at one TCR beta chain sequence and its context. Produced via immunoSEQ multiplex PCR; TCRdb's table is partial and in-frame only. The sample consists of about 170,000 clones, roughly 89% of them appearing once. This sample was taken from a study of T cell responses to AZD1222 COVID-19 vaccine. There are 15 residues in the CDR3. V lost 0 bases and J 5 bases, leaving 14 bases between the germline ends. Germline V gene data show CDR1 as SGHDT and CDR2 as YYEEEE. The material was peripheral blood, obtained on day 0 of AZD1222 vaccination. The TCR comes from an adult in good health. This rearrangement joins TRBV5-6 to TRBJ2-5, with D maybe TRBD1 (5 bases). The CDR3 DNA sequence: TGTGCCAGCAGCTTGGGTGGGCAGGGAACGGAGACCCAGTACTTC. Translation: CASSLGGQGTETQYF.